Listed here is a single T cell receptor (beta chain). Its antigen is undetermined. This sample was included in a study of cytomegalovirus exposure and HLA in healthy donors. The study's findings and limits: Within an earlier analysis, most TCR beta V segments proved productive either about 90% or about 30% of the time. Follow-up analysis seemed to connect common viral pathogens with several of the most significant clusters identified.

60 Vbeta and 13 Jbeta primers were used in PCR. TCRdb keeps only in-frame clones here, not all; method: immunoSEQ multiplex PCR. Here the sample spans about 210,000 clones, 75% to 90% being singletons. The sample consisted of PBMCs. The sequence came from a young woman in good health and CMV-seronegative.

The CDR3 sequence: CSVAGGDEKLFF. DNA of the CDR3: TGCAGCGTTGCGGGGGGGGACGAAAAACTGTTTTTT. The chain employs TRBV29-1 and TRBJ1-4; D might be TRBD1 (5 bases). The CDR3 contains 12 residues. The V end was cut by 4 bases, the J end by 8 bases, with 11 bases between. The germline CDR1 and CDR2 sequences are SQVTM and ANQGSEA.